Listed below are T cell receptor beta chains from one sample, sequenced in a study of technical replicates of blood from several donors. Generated by immunoSEQ multiplex PCR, the TCRdb table keeps only in-frame clones and is missing some. Here the sample spans about 85,000 clones, 90% to 95% being singletons. Material for sequencing was T cells isolated from PBMCs. The receptor set was obtained from a human donor in good health. Both conserved end residues are part of each CDR3. The D gene is left open where the match is weak. Some rows have no size entry. The others give once, few or many, or a class for an expanded clone.

TRBV5-6	NA	13	TRBJ1-1	NA	TGTGCCAGCAGCTGGGGCTCGCGCACTGAAGCTTTCTTT	CASSWGSRTEAFF
TRBV12-5	TRBD1	16	TRBJ1-2	once	TGTGCTAGTGGTTTGGCCGCCGGGACAGCCCACTATGGCTACATCTTC	CASGLAAGTAHYGYIF
TRBV28	NA	14	TRBJ1-5	NA	TGTGCCAGCAGGGTACAGGGCCTAAATCAGCCCCAGCATTTT	CASRVQGLNQPQHF
TRBV4-1	NA	15	TRBJ2-3	NA	TGCGCCAGCAGCCAAGATGAGGGCCCCCGGGATACGCAGTATTTT	CASSQDEGPRDTQYF
TRBV30	TRBD1	14	TRBJ2-7	NA	TGTGCCTTGACCTGGACAGGGGCGGCCTACGAGCAGTACTTC	CALTWTGAAYEQYF
TRBV5-1	NA	15	TRBJ2-7	NA	TGCGCCAGCAGCTTGTTCACCAGGCTAAATAGCGAGCAGTACTTC	CASSLFTRLNSEQYF
TRBV2	TRBD1	18	TRBJ1-4	NA	TGTGCCAGCAGTGAAGAAGAGGAGGGGACAGGCTTTAATGAAAAACTGTTTTTT	CASSEEEEGTGFNEKLFF
TRBV5-6	TRBD2	18	TRBJ2-7	once	TGTGCCAGCAGCTTGGTTGCGGGGGATGGGAGGGAATCCTACGAGCAGTACTTC	CASSLVAGDGRESYEQYF
TRBV7-2	TRBD2	14	TRBJ2-7	once	TGTGCCAGCAGCCAGACTAGCGGGAGGCTCGAGCAGTACTTC	CASSQTSGRLEQYF
TRBV7-9	TRBD1	14	TRBJ1-3	NA	TGTGCCAGCAGCCCTGACAGGGACGGAAACACCATATATTTT	CASSPDRDGNTIYF
TRBV7-3	TRBD1	13	TRBJ2-1	NA	TGTGCCAGCAGCTTAACACCGGGACAGGGCCAGTTCTTC	CASSLTPGQGQFF
TRBV12-5	NA	19	TRBJ1-1	NA	TGTGCTAGTGGTTTGGCAATGACTGCCCGTCCTTTTATGAACACTGAAGCTTTCTTT	CASGLAMTARPFMNTEAFF
TRBV5-1	NA	16	TRBJ2-5	once	TGCGCCAGCAGCTTGCATGTTAGGGGCTTGGCGGAGACCCAGTACTTC	CASSLHVRGLAETQYF
TRBV15	NA	16	TRBJ1-3	NA	TGTGCCACCAGCAGAGGACCGGGGAGAACTGGAAACACCATATATTTT	CATSRGPGRTGNTIYF
TRBV5-1	TRBD1	14	TRBJ2-1	NA	TGCGCCAGCAGCTTAGGACAGGCTACGAATGAGCAGTTCTTC	CASSLGQATNEQFF
TRBV27	NA	14	TRBJ1-1	NA	TGTGCCAGCAGTACAGGGTTAATGACCACTGAAGCTTTCTTT	CASSTGLMTTEAFF
TRBV13	NA	13	TRBJ2-7	NA	TGTGCCAGCAGCCCTCAGGGGAAAAACGAGCAGTACTTC	CASSPQGKNEQYF
TRBV5-1	TRBD1	14	TRBJ2-7	NA	TGCGCCAGCACGAGGGGGCGTAGGGGGTACGAGCAGTACTTC	CASTRGRRGYEQYF
TRBV7-2	NA	13	TRBJ2-7	NA	TGTGCCAGCAGCTCGGACATTTCCTACGAGCAGTACTTC	CASSSDISYEQYF
TRBV28	TRBD2	19	TRBJ2-7	NA	TGTGCCAGCAGTTACCCTCTTAGACTAGCGGAGGGGAGGTACGACGAGCAGTACTTC	CASSYPLRLAEGRYDEQYF
TRBV19	NA	15	TRBJ2-7	NA	TGTGCCAGTAGTCCCACCGCAGGGGGAGGTGGCGAGCAGTACTTC	CASSPTAGGGGEQYF
TRBV6-1	NA	13	TRBJ2-1	NA	TGTGCCAGCTTAGCGGTTAACTACAATGAGCAGTTCTTC	CASLAVNYNEQFF
TRBV2	NA	13	TRBJ2-1	NA	TGTGCCAGCAGTGCGTATAGGGGCAATGAGCAGTTCTTC	CASSAYRGNEQFF
TRBV19	NA	17	TRBJ2-1	NA	TGTGCCAGTACAACCCATTCCCTACTAGCAGGATACAATGAGCAGTTCTTC	CASTTHSLLAGYNEQFF
TRBV15	TRBD2	15	TRBJ2-1	NA	TGTGCCACCAGCAGAGATCGGCTAGCGGGTATTGAGCAGTTCTTC	CATSRDRLAGIEQFF
TRBV2	NA	14	TRBJ2-5	NA	TGTGCCAGCAAGACCTCGACGGGGCAAGAGACCCAGTACTTC	CASKTSTGQETQYF
TRBV28	NA	16	TRBJ2-2	NA	TGTGCCAGCAGCCGTGAGAGCTACAGCAACACCGGGGAGCTGTTTTTT	CASSRESYSNTGELFF
TRBV9	TRBD2	15	TRBJ2-3	NA	TGTGCCAGCAGCGTAGCGGGGGGAGGGGCAGATACGCAGTATTTT	CASSVAGGGADTQYF
TRBV7-9	NA	16	TRBJ1-4	NA	TGTGCCAGCAGCCCCAAATGGGTGGGGGCCGATGAAAAACTGTTTTTT	CASSPKWVGADEKLFF
TRBV25-1	TRBD2	17	TRBJ2-3	NA	TGTGCCAGCAGTGAAAGGAGACTAGCGATATCTCGTGATACGCAGTATTTT	CASSERRLAISRDTQYF
TRBV4-1	NA	16	TRBJ1-1	NA	TGCGCCAGCAGCCAAGGGGTGGTCAGGGGGAACACTGAAGCTTTCTTT	CASSQGVVRGNTEAFF
TRBV11-2	TRBD1	15	TRBJ1-2	NA	TGTGCCAGCAGCATCCGACAGGGTTCAGACTATGGCTACACCTTC	CASSIRQGSDYGYTF
TRBV29-1	TRBD1	14	TRBJ1-1	NA	TGCAGCGTTCAACAGGGGCGAAGTTGGACTGAAGCTTTCTTT	CSVQQGRSWTEAFF
TRBV5-4	NA	14	TRBJ1-6	NA	TGTGCCAGCAGCTTGGCCGAGGTGTCTTCACCCCTCCACTTT	CASSLAEVSSPLHF
TRBV6-5	NA	15	TRBJ1-5	once	TGTGCCAGCAGTTTGGGTTGGGGAGTGGATCAGCCCCAGCATTTT	CASSLGWGVDQPQHF
TRBV28	TRBD2	17	TRBJ2-5	NA	TGTGCCACCCTCACTAGCGGGAGGGCCGGTAGTCAAGAGACCCAGTACTTC	CATLTSGRAGSQETQYF
TRBV5-1	TRBD1	18	TRBJ1-2	NA	TGCGCCAGCAGCTCCGAGCCGGGACAGGGGGCTTCAGGCTATGGCTACACCTTC	CASSSEPGQGASGYGYTF
TRBV4-1	NA	14	TRBJ2-7	NA	TGCGCCAGCAGCCAAGAGAGAATAGACTACGAGCAGTACTTC	CASSQERIDYEQYF
TRBV7-8	NA	15	TRBJ2-3	NA	TGTGCCAGCAGCTTAGATCAGGGTTTCACAGATACGCAGTATTTT	CASSLDQGFTDTQYF
TRBV4-1	NA	15	TRBJ2-5	NA	TGCGCCAGCAGCCAACCTTGGGGGGTTGAGCAGACCCAGTACTTC	CASSQPWGVEQTQYF
TRBV5-1	NA	15	TRBJ1-1	NA	TGCGCCAGCAGCTTGGGACTGGGCAGGGCCCTTGAAGCTTTCTTT	CASSLGLGRALEAFF
TRBV27	TRBD1	14	TRBJ1-5	NA	TGTGCCAGCAGTTTCGGGACAGGGAATCAGCCCCAGCATTTT	CASSFGTGNQPQHF
TRBV9	NA	13	TRBJ2-7	once	TGTGCCAGCAGTACGAGGGACACTTACGAGCAGTACTTC	CASSTRDTYEQYF
TRBV7-7	NA	13	TRBJ2-7	NA	TGTGCTAGCAGCTTTGGAGAAACCTACGAGCAGTACTTC	CASSFGETYEQYF
TRBV7-2	NA	14	TRBJ2-3	NA	TGTGCCAGCAGCCCACTAGTTTCCACCGGGCCTAAGTATTTT	CASSPLVSTGPKYF
TRBV25-1	NA	14	TRBJ2-1	NA	TGTGCCAGCAGTGAATATAACGCAGGGGATGAGCAGTTCTTC	CASSEYNAGDEQFF
TRBV5-1	TRBD1	17	TRBJ2-1	NA	TGCGCCAGCAGCTTGCCTACACTCGGACAGGGCTACAATGAGCAGTTCTTC	CASSLPTLGQGYNEQFF
TRBV10-3	TRBD2	11	TRBJ2-2	NA	TGTGCCACGGGGGGGATCCGGGAGCTGTTTTTT	CATGGIRELFF
TRBV28	NA	13	TRBJ2-7	NA	TGTGCCAGCCAGACAGGTCTTCGCCCCGAGCAGTACTTC	CASQTGLRPEQYF
TRBV20-1	NA	11	TRBJ2-7	once	TGCAGTGCTAGCCCCCTCTACGAGCAGTACTTC	CSASPLYEQYF
TRBV27	NA	15	TRBJ1-1	NA	TGTGCCAGCAGTCCGAAGCAGGTCCTGAACACTGAAGCTTTCTTT	CASSPKQVLNTEAFF
TRBV6-1	NA	14	TRBJ1-1	NA	TGTGCCAGCAGTGAAGACCTAAGGCGGGATGAAGCTTTCTTT	CASSEDLRRDEAFF
TRBV19	NA	14	TRBJ2-2	NA	TGTGCCAGTAGTTCGGGACTCGCTACCGGGGAGCTGTTTTTT	CASSSGLATGELFF